The entry below gives a single TCR beta chain sequence along with its context. Sequencing used immunoSEQ multiplex PCR; TCRdb keeps in-frame clones, though not all of them. The profile covers more than 75,000 clones, with roughly nine tenths appearing a single time and 0.8% to 1% taken by the ten largest. This entry belongs to a study of OX40 agonist ivuxolimab in advanced cancers. CDR3 length equals 13 residues. Trimming left V 7 bases short and J 8 bases short, with 17 bases between. Germline V gene sequence: CDR1 LNHDA, CDR2 SQIVND (reference sequence). The source material was CD4+ or CD8+ T cells sorted from blood, sampled in a trial of the OX40 agonist ivuxolimab. This TCR derives from an adult with an advanced solid tumor such as melanoma, head and neck, liver or kidney cancer. The chain combines TRBV19 with TRBJ1-2; D perhaps matches TRBD1 (5 bases). The CDR3 reads CASTPGRVSGYTF. The CDR3 DNA is TGTGCCAGTACCCCCGGCAGGGTGAGCGGCTACACCTTC.